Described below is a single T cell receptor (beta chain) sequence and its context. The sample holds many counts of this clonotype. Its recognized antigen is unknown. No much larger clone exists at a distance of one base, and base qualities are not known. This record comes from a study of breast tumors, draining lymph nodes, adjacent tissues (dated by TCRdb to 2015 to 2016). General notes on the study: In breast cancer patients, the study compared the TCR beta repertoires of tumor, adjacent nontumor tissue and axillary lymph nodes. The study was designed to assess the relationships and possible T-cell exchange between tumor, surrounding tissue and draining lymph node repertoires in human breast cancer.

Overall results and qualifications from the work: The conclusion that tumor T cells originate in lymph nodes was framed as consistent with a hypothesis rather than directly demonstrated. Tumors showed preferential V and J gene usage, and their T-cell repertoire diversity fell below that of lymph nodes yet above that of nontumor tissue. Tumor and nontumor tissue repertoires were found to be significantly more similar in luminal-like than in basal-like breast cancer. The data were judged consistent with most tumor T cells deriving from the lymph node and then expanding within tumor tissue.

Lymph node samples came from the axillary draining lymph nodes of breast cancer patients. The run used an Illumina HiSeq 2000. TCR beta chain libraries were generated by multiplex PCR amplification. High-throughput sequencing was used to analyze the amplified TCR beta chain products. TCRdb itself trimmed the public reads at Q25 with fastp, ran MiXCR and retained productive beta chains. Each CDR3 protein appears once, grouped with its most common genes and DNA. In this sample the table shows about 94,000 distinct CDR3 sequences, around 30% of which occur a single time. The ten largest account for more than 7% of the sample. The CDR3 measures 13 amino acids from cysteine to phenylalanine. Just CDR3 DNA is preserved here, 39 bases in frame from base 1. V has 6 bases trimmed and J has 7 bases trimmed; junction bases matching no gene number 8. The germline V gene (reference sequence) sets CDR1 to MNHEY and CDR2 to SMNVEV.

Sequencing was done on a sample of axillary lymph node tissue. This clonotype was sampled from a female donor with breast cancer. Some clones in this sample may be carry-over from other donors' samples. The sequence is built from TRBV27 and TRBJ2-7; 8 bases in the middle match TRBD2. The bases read TGTGCCAGCAGCCTCCAAGGCGGGAGGGAGCAGTACTTC. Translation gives CASSLQGGREQYF.